This T cell receptor beta chain was captured by sequencing in a study of immune cell composition in non-small cell lung cancer. TCRdb keeps only in-frame clones here, not all; method: immunoSEQ multiplex PCR. Among about 1,400 clones listed, more than 60% were seen once. General study points: Lung adenocarcinomas had lower top 10 clone scores and clonality than squamous tumours. TIL tumour reactivity correlated with maximal tumour-associated clone frequency in adenocarcinoma.

This clone was observed once. Antigen unknown. This sequence originates from a human donor with non-small cell lung cancer. Sequencing was done on a sample of lung tumor tissue.

The CDR3 protein is CASSSPLTGDAYEQYF. CDR3 sequence (DNA): TGTGCCAGCAGCTCCCCCCTCACCGGGGATGCCTACGAGCAGTACTTC. The V call is TRBV7-9, the J call TRBJ2-7, with a tentative D call TRBD2 (5 bases). Germline-derived CDR1 and CDR2 are SEHNR and FQNEAQ (reference sequence). Trimming pared 4 bases from V and 2 bases from J, leaving 18 bases between. The CDR3 length is 16 residues.